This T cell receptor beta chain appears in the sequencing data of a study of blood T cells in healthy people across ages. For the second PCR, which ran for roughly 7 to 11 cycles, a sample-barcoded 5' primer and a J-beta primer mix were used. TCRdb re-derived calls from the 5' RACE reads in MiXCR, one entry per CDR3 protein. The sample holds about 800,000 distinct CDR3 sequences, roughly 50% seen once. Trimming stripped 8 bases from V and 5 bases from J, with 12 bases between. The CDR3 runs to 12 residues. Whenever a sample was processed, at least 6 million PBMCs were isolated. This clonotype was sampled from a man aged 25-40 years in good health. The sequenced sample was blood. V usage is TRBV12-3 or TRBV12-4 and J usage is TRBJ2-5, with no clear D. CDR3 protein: CASGQNTETQYF. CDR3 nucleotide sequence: TGTGCCAGCGGTCAAAACACGGAGACCCAGTACTTC.